This T cell receptor beta chain was obtained from a study of blood T cells in healthy people across ages (dated by TCRdb to the mid-2010s). Background on the whole study: Template switching captured roughly one uniquely barcoded TCR beta cDNA molecule per two T cells in model experiments. Using the same blood draw, the study looked at two additional independent replicas of 1 million unique cDNA reads for two donors, one aged 18 to 30 and the other aged 80 or older. To avoid experimental bias, donors of different ages were distributed randomly across sequencing lanes. To track age-related changes in TCR beta repertoire diversity, the study relied on deep sequencing normalized with unique cDNA molecular identifiers. The donors were divided into four age groups: young (average approximately 17 years), middle-aged (about 40), aged (around 67) and long-lived (around 80).

The germline V gene encodes CDR1 DFQATT and CDR2 SNEGSKA (reference sequence). From its cysteine to its phenylalanine, the CDR3 spans 16 amino acids. The entry retains the CDR3 DNA only, 48 bases that are in frame from base 1. This clonotype showed up just a few times. Its antigen target is currently unknown. No much larger clone exists at a distance of one base, and base qualities are not known. Library construction relied on 5' RACE. The reads were generated on an Illumina HiSeq 2500. A second PCR of roughly 6 to 11 cycles was performed with a sample-barcoded 5' primer and a J-beta primer mix. A template-switch 5' adaptor carrying 12 random nucleotides introduced a unique molecular identifier onto each TCR beta cDNA molecule. At least 2.5 million CDR3-containing paired-end reads were obtained from each sample. All of the RNA was converted into first-strand cDNA using the Mint cDNA synthesis kit, with a TRBC-specific oligonucleotide serving as the primer. Following uracil-DNA glycosylase treatment, a first 18-cycle PCR with universal primers M1SS and BC2_uni_R was performed on all cDNA. The study's own analysis went as follows. For normalization, 1 million high-quality reads, each with a distinct molecular identifier, were randomly selected from each sample. Reads with shared molecular identifiers were discarded instead of being binned into consensus sequences. MiTCR, with a Q25 quality threshold and the strictest error-elimination algorithm, was used for CDR3 identification, clonotype clustering and error correction. A nonparametric unseen species model with Euler transformation was used to estimate a lower bound on total TCR beta diversity. TCRdb handled the public reads itself, with Q25 trimming in fastp and clone calling in MiXCR, and kept productive beta chains. Entries are consolidated by CDR3 protein sequence, retaining the most common genes and DNA. The V and J calls shown here were made by TCRdb, not taken from the authors' results. In all, the sample holds roughly 790,000 distinct CDR3 sequences, and 35% to 45% of those were seen once. The ten largest account for 20% to 25% of the sample.

Results and caveats for the whole study, not just this receptor: The CMV infection status of donors was not known, potentially confounding age-related changes in expanded clonotypes. Compared with the aged group, more naive CD4+ T cells, fewer expanded clones and increased TCR diversity were shown by the long-lived group, suggesting age selection. As age increased, observed TCR beta diversity per million T cells dropped in a roughly linear way, and a significant reduction was already evident by age 40. A strong correlation was found between observed TCR beta diversity and the percentage of naive T cells measured by flow cytometry. Because profiling used bulk unsorted PBMCs, naive and antigen-experienced compartments could not be compared conclusively. Total diversity estimates from one million sequenced T cells were considered lower bounds and underestimates.

Donors were 35 to 40 systemically healthy Caucasian individuals from Russia aged about 6 to 100 years. Each donor gave roughly 11 milliliters of peripheral blood, drawn into EDTA-treated Vacutainer tubes. Ficoll-Paque density-gradient centrifugation was used to isolate PBMCs, with at least 6.5 million per sample. Total RNA, at least 6 micrograms per sample, was extracted from PBMCs with Trizol reagent. For every donor, an aliquot of PBMCs went through flow cytometry to measure the percentages of naive CD45RAhigh/CD27high T cells. This receptor was taken from a woman aged 55-70 years in good health. The chain was built from TRBV20-1 and TRBJ2-7, with TRBD2 matching 9 junction bases. Near its end, the DNA agrees better with TRBJ2-5, so the J call may be wrong. The sequenced sample consisted of blood. This receptor has the CDR3 CSARRLAVGGLETQYF. The nucleotides are TGCAGTGCTAGAAGACTAGCGGTGGGGGGTTTGGAGACCCAGTACTTC.